The 18 T cell receptor beta chains below were found in one sample sequenced in a study of beta chain features in type 1 diabetes. Isolated RNA was reverse transcribed in full, so expressed TCRB transcripts were sequenced. Method: immunoSEQ multiplex PCR; TCRdb's copy keeps in-frame clones and lacks some. The repertoire includes under 200,000 clones, over 7.5% of them detected once, and 2% to 3% sits in the top ten. Sample: central memory CD4+ T cells from blood. These receptors were taken from a young woman in good health.

The chain is built from TRBV7-2 and TRBJ2-7; 9 bases map to TRBD1. The CDR3 contains 13 residues. Germline CDR1 and CDR2: SGHTA and FQGNSA. J was trimmed by 6 bases and V by 1 base; bases with no gene match: 1. As DNA, the CDR3 is TGTGCCAGCAGCTTAGACAGGGGGCGCGAGCAGTACTTC. Translation gives CASSLDRGREQYF.

In this sample, this clone turned up a few times. V gene TRBV5-1 combines with J gene TRBJ1-2; weak D call: TRBD1 (5 bases). Germline V gives CDR1 SGHRS, CDR2 YFSETQ. Between the trimmed V and J ends, which lost 5 bases and 4 bases, there was a span of 18 bases. This CDR3 is built from 15 residues. The CDR3 loop is CASSTNVGHGYGYTF. The CDR3 DNA reads TGCGCCAGCAGTACCAACGTGGGGCACGGCTATGGCTACACCTTC. Full variable domain (remainder filled in from reference TRBV5-1 and TRBJ1-2): KAGVTQTPRYLIKTRGQQVTLSCSPISGHRSVSWYQQTPGQGLQFLFEYFSETQRNKGNFPGRFSGRQFSNSRSEMNVSTLELGDSALYLCASSTNVGHGYGYTFGSGTRLTVV.

This clone has only one observation. The chain carries TRBV2 and TRBJ1-1; D possibly corresponds to TRBD1 (5 bases). Germline CDR1 is SNHLY and CDR2 is FYNNEI. Trimming pared 11 bases from V and 1 base from J, leaving 11 bases between. This CDR3 comprises 12 residues. CDR3 coding DNA: TGTGCCGGTCGCGGGACGAACACTGAAGCTTTCTTT. This gives the protein CAGRGTNTEAFF.

This clone came up many times. The J gene is TRBJ1-1, the V gene TRBV7-2; D unclear. This CDR3 region has 13 residues. Germline V lookup: CDR1 SGHTA, CDR2 FQGNSA. Trimming took 5 bases from V and 1 from J, leaving 8 bases between them. The CDR3 region is CASSLTTNTEAFF. The CDR3 DNA follows: TGTGCCAGCAGCCTAACCACGAACACTGAAGCTTTCTTT.

The V and J genes are TRBV7-2 and TRBJ2-3, with 8 bases fitting TRBD2. Germline trimming cut 0 bases from V and 5 bases from J; bases unmatched to any gene: 4. The length of the CDR3 is 15 residues. From germline, CDR1 is SGHTA and CDR2 FQGNSA. The CDR3 reads CASSLAWLAGDTQYF. The CDR3 DNA reads TGTGCCAGCAGCTTAGCGTGGCTAGCGGGAGATACGCAGTATTTT.

In this sample, this clone turned up a few times. The rearrangement uses TRBV7-9 and TRBJ2-6, with a tentative D call TRBD1 (7 bases). Trimming took off 2 bases at V and 0 bases at J, with 8 bases between the two ends. Germline V gives CDR1 SEHNR, CDR2 FQNEAQ (reference sequence). There are 16 residues in the CDR3. The CDR3 sequence: CASSLQGGSGANVLTF. The CDR3 coding sequence is TGTGCCAGCAGCTTACAGGGGGGCTCTGGGGCCAACGTCCTGACTTTC. The entire variable domain, with the rest obtained from reference TRBV7-9 and TRBJ2-6, is as follows: DTGVSQNPRHKITKRGQNVTFRCDPISEHNRLYWYRQTLGQGPEFLTYFQNEAQLEKSRLLSDRFSAERPKGSFSTLEIQRTEQGDSAMYLCASSLQGGSGANVLTFGAGSRLTVL.

The table lists this clone with a few counts. Here the CDR3 DNA reads TGTGCCATCACTTCGGGACTAGCGAACACAGATACGCAGTATTTT. It specifies CAITSGLANTDTQYF. This chain connects TRBV10-3 to TRBJ2-3; the match to TRBD2 covers 10 bases. The germline V gene encodes CDR1 ENHRY and CDR2 SYGVKD. After removal of 7 bases from V and 2 bases from J, the junction contained 6 bases not matched to a gene. The CDR3 has 15 amino acids.

This clone was recorded at least ten times. The V and J genes are TRBV28 and TRBJ2-5, with D possibly being TRBD1 (7 bases). Germline assignment: CDR1 MDHEN and CDR2 SYDVKM. The CDR3 is 14 residues long. V gave up 8 bases and J gave up 1 base, with 14 bases separating them. In DNA form, the CDR3 reads TGTGCCAGCTCAACGCAGGGGGGCCAAGAGACCCAGTACTTC. This encodes CASSTQGGQETQYF.

V and J are TRBV30 and TRBJ1-6; 8 bases match TRBD1. Germline V lookup: CDR1 GTSNPN, CDR2 SVGIG (reference sequence). The length of the CDR3 is 15 residues. The V gene end was trimmed by 8 bases and the J gene end by 0 bases; junction bases not matched to a gene: 6. The CDR3 DNA reads as TGTGCCGTTCGACAGGGGAGCTCCTATAATTCACCCCTCCACTTT. Translating it yields CAVRQGSSYNSPLHF.

This chain uses TRBV6-5 with TRBJ1-1, with TRBD1 as a possible D gene (5 bases). The CDR3 is made up of 14 amino acids. V lost 0 bases and J lost 10, with 15 bases in between. CDR1 and CDR2 (germline): MNHEY, SVGAGI. The DNA for the CDR3 is TGTGCCAGCAGTTACTCGCCGGGGGAAATAGGAGCTTTCTTT. Its translation is CASSYSPGEIGAFF.

This CDR3 reads CAWNMGQGFYEQYF. DNA for the CDR3: TGTGCCTGGAATATGGGACAGGGATTCTACGAGCAGTACTTC. V gene TRBV30 combines with J gene TRBJ2-5; 9 nucleotides match TRBD1. The J call could be wrong; TRBJ2-7 is a better fit for the DNA end. The CDR3 is 14 amino acids. Germline lookup yields CDR1 GTSNPN and CDR2 SVGIG (reference sequence).

The chain joins TRBV5-1 to TRBJ1-2; possibly TRBD1 for D (5 bases). Germline values: CDR1 SGHRS, CDR2 YFSETQ. Trimming took 4 bases from V and 6 from J, leaving 13 bases between them. The CDR3 extends over 13 amino acids. CDR3 DNA sequence: TGCGCCAGCAGCCTAGGGGCTGCTGATGGCTACACCTTC. The encoded protein is CASSLGAADGYTF.

This clone was seen a few times. This chain joins TRBV20-1 and TRBJ2-7, with TRBD1 identical over 9 bases. The CDR3 consists of 11 residues. CDR1 is DFQATT and CDR2 is SNEGSKA in the germline V gene (reference sequence). V shed 5 bases and J 7 bases; nucleotides not matched to a gene: 3. DNA for the CDR3: TGCAGTGCTGAGACAGGGGGTGAGCAGTACTTC. It translates to CSAETGGEQYF.

This clone was counted between two and nine times. V and J are TRBV7-2 and TRBJ2-5; D might be TRBD2 (5 bases). V gave up 5 bases and J gave up 5 bases, with 12 bases separating them. In germline, CDR1 is SGHTA, CDR2 FQGNSA. The CDR3 runs to 13 residues. CDR3 region: CASSPLAFETQYF. The DNA for the CDR3 is TGTGCCAGCAGCCCCTTAGCGTTCGAGACCCAGTACTTC.

This clone was seen only a few times. V usage is TRBV6-5 and J usage is TRBJ1-5; D unresolved. Deletions cut 4 bases from V and 6 bases from J, with 13 bases between. Germline CDR1 is MNHEY and CDR2 is SVGAGI. CDR3 length equals 14 residues. CDR3 protein: CASSLDGRGQPQHF. The CDR3 DNA sequence: TGTGCCAGCAGTTTAGACGGGCGGGGTCAGCCCCAGCATTTT.

The chain has TRBV27 and TRBJ2-1; 8 bases agree with TRBD2. Trimming at V came to 1 base and at J to 6 bases, leaving 5 bases not matched to a gene. This CDR3 spans 15 amino acids. Germline V gives CDR1 MNHEY, CDR2 SMNVEV (reference sequence). The CDR3 reads CASSLLGGRSNEQFF. CDR3 DNA sequence: TGTGCCAGCAGTTTATTAGGCGGGAGGTCCAATGAGCAGTTCTTC.

This clone was counted between two and nine times. The chain carries TRBV6-5 and TRBJ2-7, with TRBD2 matching 7 bases. The germline CDR1 and CDR2 sequences are MNHEY and SVGAGI. Trimming took 5 bases from V and 3 from J; bases not matched to a gene: 10. This CDR3 region has 15 residues. In DNA form, the CDR3 reads TGTGCCAGCAGTCCCACTGGGGCGGGGGACTACGAGCAGTACTTC. This sequence encodes CASSPTGAGDYEQYF.

J is TRBJ2-3 and V is TRBV4-1; 11 bases are shared with TRBD2. There are 18 residues in the CDR3. Germline assignment: CDR1 MGHRA and CDR2 YSYEKL. J lost 0 bases, V lost 1 base, and 6 bases had no gene match. The CDR3 DNA sequence: TGCGCCAGCAGCCAAGGAAGTAGCGGGGGGGGGAGCACAGATACGCAGTATTTT. It is translated as CASSQGSSGGGSTDTQYF.